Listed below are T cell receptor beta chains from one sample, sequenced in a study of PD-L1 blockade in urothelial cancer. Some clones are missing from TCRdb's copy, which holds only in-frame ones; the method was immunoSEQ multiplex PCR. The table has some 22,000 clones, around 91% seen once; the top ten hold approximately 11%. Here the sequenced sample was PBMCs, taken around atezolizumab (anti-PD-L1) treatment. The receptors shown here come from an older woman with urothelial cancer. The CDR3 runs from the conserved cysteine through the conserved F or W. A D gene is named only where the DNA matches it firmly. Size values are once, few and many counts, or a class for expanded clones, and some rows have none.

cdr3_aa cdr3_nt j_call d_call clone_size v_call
CASSIELAKNIQYF TGTGCCAGTAGTATAGAACTAGCCAAAAACATTCAGTACTTC TRBJ2-4 . . TRBV19
CASSPTGTYGYTF TGTGCCAGCAGTCCGACAGGGACCTATGGCTACACCTTC TRBJ1-2 TRBD1 . TRBV6-5
CASSSSVLSSTDTQYF TGTGCCAGCAGCTCTTCGGTCCTTTCAAGCACAGATACGCAGTATTTT TRBJ2-3 . . TRBV28
CAISEGRLAGVDEQFF TGTGCCATCAGTGAAGGTCGGCTAGCGGGGGTTGATGAGCAGTTCTTC TRBJ2-1 TRBD2 . TRBV10-3
CASSYWRAEKLFF TGTGCCAGCAGTTACTGGAGGGCGGAAAAACTGTTTTTT TRBJ1-4 . . TRBV6-5
CASSSQSGQGAGGAFF TGCGCCAGCAGCTCGCAATCAGGACAGGGGGCCGGGGGGGCTTTCTTT TRBJ1-1 TRBD1 . TRBV5-1
CASSRPEPWTVYGYTF TGTGCCAGTAGCCGACCCGAACCCTGGACAGTCTATGGCTACACCTTC TRBJ1-2 . . TRBV19
CASAIGNTEAFF TGTGCCAGTGCTATTGGGAACACTGAAGCTTTCTTT TRBJ1-1 . . TRBV19
CASSLEGTGITDTQYF TGTGCCAGCAGCTTAGAGGGGACAGGAATCACAGATACGCAGTATTTT TRBJ2-3 TRBD1 . TRBV7-2
CASSTPREYQDTQYF TGTGCCAGCAGCACCCCTAGGGAGTATCAGGATACGCAGTATTTT TRBJ2-3 . . TRBV9
CASSLGQGSQPQHF TGTGCCAGCAGCTTAGGACAGGGGAGTCAGCCCCAGCATTTT TRBJ1-5 TRBD1 . TRBV7-2
CASSQDWQTSNQPQHF TGTGCCAGCAGCCAAGATTGGCAAACTAGCAATCAGCCCCAGCATTTT TRBJ1-5 . once TRBV4-2
CASSPLGLGEQFF TGTGCCAGTAGTCCCTTAGGACTAGGTGAGCAGTTCTTC TRBJ2-1 TRBD2 . TRBV19
CASSLGEESGELFF TGTGCCAGCAGCTTAGGGGAGGAGAGCGGGGAGCTGTTTTTT TRBJ2-2 . . TRBV7-9
CASSSAGGDAEQFF TGTGCCAGCAGCTCCGCAGGAGGAGACGCTGAGCAGTTCTTC TRBJ2-1 . . TRBV5-4
CASSLGTVNYGYTF TGCGCCAGCAGCTTAGGGACAGTAAACTATGGCTACACCTTC TRBJ1-2 TRBD1 . TRBV5-1
CASSLGAGTYNEQFF TGTGCCAGCAGCTTGGGAGCGGGGACGTACAATGAGCAGTTCTTC TRBJ2-1 TRBD2 few TRBV5-6
CASSQGRGLYGYTF TGCGCCAGCAGCCAAGGGAGGGGCCTCTATGGCTACACCTTC TRBJ1-2 . once TRBV4-3
CASSSTDSQDGAFF TGCGCCAGCAGCTCAACCGACTCACAAGATGGAGCTTTCTTT TRBJ1-1 . . TRBV5-1
CASSQGGQSTYEQYF TGCGCCAGCAGCCAAGGAGGACAGTCGACCTACGAGCAGTACTTC TRBJ2-7 . . TRBV4-3
CASSDRVAGGSGGYTF TGCGCCAGCAGTGATCGGGTGGCAGGGGGCTCGGGTGGCTACACCTTC TRBJ1-2 TRBD1 few TRBV10-2
CASSLSDSIKTQYF TGTGCCAGCAGCTTAAGTGACTCCATTAAAACGCAGTATTTT TRBJ2-3 . . TRBV7-3
CASSLDTGTYGYTF TGCGCCAGCAGCTTGGACACAGGGACCTATGGCTACACCTTC TRBJ1-2 . . TRBV5-1
CASSEPPCSVTDTQYF TGTGCCAGCAGTGAACCCCCCTGCAGTGTCACAGATACGCAGTATTTT TRBJ2-3 . . TRBV25-1
CASGFHELTGELFF TGTGCCAGCGGCTTCCATGAGCTCACCGGGGAGCTGTTTTTT TRBJ2-2 . . TRBV7-2
CASSEGLHSYNEQFF TGCGCCAGCAGTGAGGGACTGCATTCCTACAATGAGCAGTTCTTC TRBJ2-1 . . TRBV10-2
CASSLGIRGGELFF TGTGCCAGCAGCTTAGGTATCCGGGGCGGGGAGCTGTTTTTT TRBJ2-2 . . TRBV11-2
CATSWGGAGAGELFF TGTGCCACCTCCTGGGGGGGGGCCGGGGCCGGGGAGCTGTTTTTT TRBJ2-2 . . TRBV6-5
CASSLRGGRDEQFF TGTGCCAGCAGCTTAAGGGGGGGCCGCGATGAGCAGTTCTTC TRBJ2-1 . few TRBV7-2
CAMQGIANYGYTF TGTGCGATGCAGGGTATAGCTAACTATGGCTACACCTTC TRBJ1-2 . few TRBV9
CASSTKQGNEQFF TGTGCCAGCTCTACCAAACAGGGAAATGAGCAGTTCTTC TRBJ2-1 . . TRBV7-9
CASSDAPIAGLDTQYF TGTGCCAGCAGTGATGCCCCCATCGCGGGACTAGATACGCAGTATTTT TRBJ2-3 . . TRBV25-1
CASSLWGRAYEQYF TGTGCCAGCAGCTTATGGGGGAGGGCCTACGAGCAGTACTTC TRBJ2-7 TRBD2 . TRBV5-4
CASSPRTGARYTEAFF TGTGCCAGCAGTCCTCGGACAGGGGCGAGGTACACTGAAGCTTTCTTT TRBJ1-1 TRBD1 once TRBV27
CASSYAVVKRDRGETQYF TGTGCCAGCAGTTACGCAGTCGTAAAGCGGGACAGGGGGGAGACCCAGTACTTC TRBJ2-5 TRBD1 . TRBV28
CASSNSGNTIYF TGTGCCAGCAGCAACTCTGGAAACACCATATATTTT TRBJ1-3 . . TRBV2
CASSPDRGEAFF TGTGCCAGCTCACCTGACAGAGGAGAAGCTTTCTTT TRBJ1-1 . . TRBV18
CASRRTGQGAPHF TGTGCCAGCAGACGGACGGGACAGGGGGCCCCCCACTTC TRBJ2-7 TRBD1 . TRBV28
CASSVGVGAEYIEQFF TGTGCCAGCAGCGTAGGTGTAGGGGCGGAGTATATCGAGCAGTTCTTC TRBJ2-1 . . TRBV9
CASSLSGRGFGNQPQHF TGTGCCAGCAGTTTAAGCGGTAGGGGGTTTGGGAATCAGCCCCAGCATTTT TRBJ1-5 . . TRBV28
CASSRSQEGSPLHF TGTGCCAGCAGTAGAAGTCAAGAGGGTTCACCCCTCCACTTT TRBJ1-6 . . TRBV9
CASTLGPRNYGYTF TGTGCCAGCACTTTAGGTCCTCGGAACTATGGCTACACCTTC TRBJ1-2 . . TRBV28
CASGAGDHEQYF TGTGCCAGCGGAGCGGGAGACCACGAGCAGTACTTC TRBJ2-7 TRBD2 . TRBV5-8
CASSPDRGPNYGYTF TGTGCCAGCTCCCCCGACAGGGGGCCCAACTATGGCTACACCTTC TRBJ1-2 TRBD1 . TRBV18
CASSLDRGAQYF TGTGCCAGCAGCCTTGACAGGGGTGCGCAGTACTTC TRBJ2-7 TRBD1 . TRBV11-3
CASSQGTGGRNSPLHF TGTGCCAGCAGCCAAGGTACAGGGGGACGAAATTCACCCCTCCACTTT TRBJ1-6 TRBD1 . TRBV4-2
CASSLWGATNEKLFF TGTGCCAGCAGCTTATGGGGGGCAACTAATGAAAAACTGTTTTTT TRBJ1-4 . . TRBV11-1
CASSAAIGTGGSEAFF TGTGCCAGCAGTGCGGCCATCGGGACAGGGGGATCCGAAGCTTTCTTT TRBJ1-1 TRBD1 . TRBV27
CASSLGAGSPGETQYF TGTGCCAGCAGCTTAGGGGCGGGGTCCCCTGGGGAGACCCAGTACTTC TRBJ2-5 . . TRBV7-3
CASSQEPGLGGDTQYF TGCGCCAGCAGCCAAGAACCGGGCCTCGGGGGAGATACGCAGTATTTT TRBJ2-3 . . TRBV4-3
CASSLLAGIARFGEQYF TGTGCCAGCAGCTTACTAGCAGGTATCGCCCGGTTCGGGGAGCAGTACTTC TRBJ2-7 . once TRBV7-2
CASSFSGSETDTQYF TGTGCCAGCAGCTTCAGCGGGAGTGAAACAGATACGCAGTATTTT TRBJ2-3 TRBD2 . TRBV7-8
CASSVTPIPPTDTQYF TGTGCCAGCAGCGTAACGCCTATCCCCCCCACAGATACGCAGTATTTT TRBJ2-3 . . TRBV9